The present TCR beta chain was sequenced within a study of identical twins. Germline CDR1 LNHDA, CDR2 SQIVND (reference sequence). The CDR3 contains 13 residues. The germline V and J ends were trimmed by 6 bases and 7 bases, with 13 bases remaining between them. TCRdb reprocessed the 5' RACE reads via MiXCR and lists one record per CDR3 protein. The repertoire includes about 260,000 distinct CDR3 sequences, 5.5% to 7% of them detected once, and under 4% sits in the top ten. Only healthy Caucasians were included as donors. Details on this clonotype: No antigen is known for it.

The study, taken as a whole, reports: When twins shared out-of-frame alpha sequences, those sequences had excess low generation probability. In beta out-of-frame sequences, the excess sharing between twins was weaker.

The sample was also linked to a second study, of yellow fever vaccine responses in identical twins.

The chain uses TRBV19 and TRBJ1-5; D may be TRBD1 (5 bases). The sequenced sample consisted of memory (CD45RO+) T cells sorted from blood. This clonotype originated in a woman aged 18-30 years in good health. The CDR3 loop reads CASRGTGGQPQHF. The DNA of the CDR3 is TGTGCCAGTAGAGGGACGGGTGGGCAGCCCCAGCATTTT. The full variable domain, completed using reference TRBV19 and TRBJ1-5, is DGGITQSPKYLFRKEGQNVTLSCEQNLNHDAMYWYRQDPGQGLRLIYYSQIVNDFQKGDIAEGYSVSREKKESFPLTVTSAQKNPTAFYLCASRGTGGQPQHFGDGTRLSIL.